This record looks at one T cell receptor (beta chain) sequence and its context. As yet, its antigen is unknown. CDR3 length equals 13 residues. This record belongs to a study of STAT5B mutations in CD4+ large granular lymphocyte leukemia. Points from the study as a whole: Compared with healthy controls (2/35), patient top clones favored TRBV06 (8/27). No patients shared main leukemic clonotypes, though less than 30% appeared at low frequency elsewhere. Without HLA matching, higher CD4+ than CD8+ T-LGLL clonality could reflect small sample size.

In the source study's methods: The detection floor for productive clonotype frequency was 2.59 x 10-5. This table comes from immunoSEQ multiplex PCR, and its TCRdb copy is limited to in-frame clones, with some not included. V and J calls and clone size are given by that table; D and trimming were obtained from the DNA. The sample yields about 2,700 clones, 79% seen once. The TCR sequence derives from a woman aged 70-85 years with CD4+ T-cell large granular lymphocyte leukemia. The sequenced material came from PBMCs. The chain carries TRBV21-1 and TRBJ2-7; the table names TRBD1, a call not compared with the DNA. TRBV21-1 is assigned pseudogene status. CDR3 residues: CASGYRGSYEQYF. Written as DNA, the CDR3 is TGTGCCAGCGGATACAGGGGCTCCTACGAGCAGTACTTC.